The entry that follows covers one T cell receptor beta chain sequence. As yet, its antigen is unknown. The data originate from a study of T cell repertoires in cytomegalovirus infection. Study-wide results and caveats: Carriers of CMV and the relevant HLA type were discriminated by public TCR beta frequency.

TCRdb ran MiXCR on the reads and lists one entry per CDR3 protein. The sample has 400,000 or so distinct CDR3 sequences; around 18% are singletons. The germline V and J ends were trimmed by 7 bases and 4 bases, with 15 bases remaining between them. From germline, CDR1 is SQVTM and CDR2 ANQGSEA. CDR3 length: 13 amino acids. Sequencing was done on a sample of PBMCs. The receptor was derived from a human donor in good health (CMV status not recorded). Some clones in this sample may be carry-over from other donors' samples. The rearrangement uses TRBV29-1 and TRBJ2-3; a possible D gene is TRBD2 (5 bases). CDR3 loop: CSASEGRPDTQYF. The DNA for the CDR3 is TGCAGCGCTTCTGAGGGAAGGCCAGATACGCAGTATTTT.